This T cell receptor delta chain was found in a study of TRDV2 sequences in healthy donors (TCRdb year 2020). Background on the whole study: Under 25 single-cell-derived gamma9delta2 T cell clones spanning the full range of antitumor activity were TCR-sequenced and traced within the bulk repertoire. Broader findings and caveats from the paper: The observed TCRdelta repertoires were found to be highly focused, yet no correlation was observed between clonotype frequency and the antitumor functional potential of the respective clone. The TCRdelta clonotypes of several highly reactive clones appeared rare, since those clonotypes could not be detected in the bulk sequencing data from the donors of those clones.

The germline V end is reduced by 3 bases and the J end by 2 bases; junction bases left unmatched: 29. The germline V gene sets CDR1 to GEAIGNYY and CDR2 to EKD. The CDR3 holds 23 amino acids from the cysteine to the phenylalanine. Here the CDR3 DNA is all that survives: 69 bases in frame from base 1. By how much of the sample it makes up, this clone is large (0.1 to 1%). The antigen it binds to is not known. Per-base quality was not reported, and no clone a single base away is much larger than it. Libraries were made using PCR. Sequencing was carried out with an Illumina MiSeq. On the authors' methods: When TRDV repertoire clonotype frequencies were reported, clonotypes represented by only a single read were excluded. TCRdb reanalyzed the public reads with the CATT caller, and identical DNA sequences were merged afterwards. Clone size and V and J calls follow TCRdb, not the original study. The sample data list thousands of delta-chain clones, and roughly 60% of these were observed just once. The ten biggest clones cover approximately 14% of the sample.

Bulk sequencing of complete TCR delta chain (Vdelta2) repertoires was performed to track the frequency of functionally characterized gamma9delta2 T cell clones. Peripheral blood of anonymous healthy donors was obtained by purchase from the Dutch blood bank. All of the gamma9delta2 T cells analyzed in the study came from the peripheral blood of healthy donors. Sample: Vd2+ gamma-delta T cells from blood. The cell subset or site label, as the study defines it: TCR Vdelta2-expressing (gamma9delta2) T cells. This TCR derives from a human donor in good health. The receptor chain draws on TRDV2 and TRDJ1, with 10 bases aligning to TRDD3. The CDR3 is CACDVLPASRLGDRRGNTDKLIF. Here is the DNA: TGTGCCTGTGACGTCCTACCTGCATCTAGACTGGGGGATCGAAGGGGTAATACCGATAAACTCATCTTT.